This T cell receptor beta chain was sequenced for a study of T-cell reconstitution after alpha-beta-depleted transplantation in children listed by TCRdb under 2016. In terms of the full investigation: Using TCR repertoire profiling, the study quantitatively followed how T-cell immune reconstitution unfolded in children after TCRalphabeta/CD19-depleted allogeneic hematopoietic cell transplantation. Beyond this particular receptor, the publication reports: Over the following months the frequencies of hyperexpanded clones went down, and after one year T-cell counts and TCRbeta diversity were mostly credited to newly produced T cells. In some patients, high TCRbeta diversity at day 60 was attributed to recipient T cells and intrathymic progenitors that had survived conditioning. The apparently early recovery of alphabetaT-cell counts about two months after transplant reportedly depended on only several hundred rapidly expanded clones that came from non-depleted graft cells.

V loses 2 bases at its end and J loses 4 bases; junction bases beyond the gene matches: 5. The germline V gene gives CDR1 as SGHRS and CDR2 as YFSETQ. The CDR3 contains 14 residues, cysteine and phenylalanine counted. Only CDR3 DNA is held: 42 bases, read in frame from base 1. The sample's treatment or condition label is to be understood as: allogeneic hematopoietic cell transplantation with graft depleted of TCRalphabeta T cells and CD19 B cells. The transplant recipients were children given TCRalphabeta/CD19-depleted allogeneic hematopoietic cell grafts. This clonotype came up many times. The target of this receptor is not known. No base quality information exists; no much larger clone differs at one position. Receptor libraries were prepared by PCR. TCRdb lists the instrument as Illumina HiSeq 2500. TCR library preparation used molecular barcoding, with unique molecular identifiers applied to normalize quantification of the TCRbeta repertoire. In TCRdb, the public reads were trimmed at Q25 with fastp and aligned with MiXCR, with productive beta chains retained. Identical CDR3 protein sequences are pooled into one entry, listed with their most common genes and DNA. A total of hundreds of thousands of distinct CDR3 sequences appear in this sample, approximately 14% of them only once. The ten top clones hold 0.79% of the sample.

Here the chain combines TRBV5-1 and TRBJ2-7, and TRBD1 matches 8 of the central bases. The sequences come from PBMCs, collected before TCRalphabeta/CD19-depleted stem cell transplant. The clonotype was recovered from a girl aged 2-9 years with congenital amegakaryocytic thrombocytopenia, due to receive a stem cell transplant. The CDR3 here reads CASSLWTGLYEQYF. In nucleotides, the sequence is TGCGCCAGCAGCTTATGGACAGGGTTATACGAGCAGTACTTC.